This T cell receptor beta chain was documented in a study of T cell repertoires in aging, cancer and after chemotherapy (dated by TCRdb to the late 2010s). In the study overall: Six donor age groups were covered, ranging from 30 or younger up to 70 or older, and each group contained at least three individuals. The complete dataset included around 9 million TCR reads. In the hematological group, paired pre- and post-chemotherapy samples were obtained from chronic lymphocytic leukemia patients treated with fludarabine- or bendamustine-based regimens. Peripheral blood TCR beta repertoires from healthy donors and cancer patients were profiled to examine immunoaging and T cell reconstitution after chemotherapy. The cohort comprised 200 to 250 cancer patients, 85 to 94 with hematological and 110 to 140 with solid cancers, plus 95 healthy donors as a reference group.

Rearranged TRB sequences spanning V, D and J segments were amplified in a multiplex touch-down PCR with a mixed TRB-A/B primer pool. Illumina adapters and sample indices were attached to the amplicons through two consecutive PCR reactions run with Phusion HS II polymerase. Amplicons were gel-purified using the NucleoSpin Gel and PCR Clean-up kit and were subsequently checked with Qubit and an Agilent 2100 Bioanalyzer. Libraries were sequenced on an Illumina MiSeq using 600-cycle, single-indexed, paired-end runs. Turning to the authors' computational methods: MiXCR versions 2.12 and 3.0.5 were used to process the TRB sequences. Each unique CDR3 nucleotide sequence was treated as one clone, and only productive sequences with two or more reads were kept. The repertoire metrics were Shannon diversity, evenness, clonality (calculated as one minus evenness), and diversity profiles parameterized by alpha from 0 to 5. The IGoR algorithm was used to calculate generation probabilities of clones in the paired pre- and post-chemotherapy samples. TCRdb handled the public reads itself, with Q25 trimming in fastp and clone calling in MiXCR, and kept productive beta chains. For every CDR3 protein sequence, its rows merge into one entry that carries the most common genes and DNA. TCRdb's processing, not the authors' own work, is the source of the V and J calls. This sample lists just under 9,500 distinct CDR3 sequences; 20% to 25% were detected once. Together, the top ten hold roughly 15% of the sample.

This clonotype is categorized as medium-sized (0.01 to 0.1%). What antigen it recognizes has not been identified. No much larger clone exists at a distance of one base, and base qualities are not known. Broader findings and caveats from the paper: An increase in median generation probability over the chemotherapy interval was observed in both cancer cohorts, suggesting that the repertoire was reconstituted through rebound thymic output. Hematological cancer patients had lymphoid organ infiltration, which may itself impair thymic emigration or peripheral T cell expansion. The authors noted that the repertoire data do not allow conclusions about immunological memory after chemotherapy. In healthy donors, the drop in TCR diversity with age came mainly from a loss of richness, whereas in cancer patients a loss of evenness also played a part. Untreated patients with hematological or solid cancers showed significantly lower blood TCR diversity and higher clonality than age-matched healthy donors.

TCR beta rearrangements were amplified from genomic DNA isolated from peripheral blood, not from sorted cells or RNA. This sequence originates from a human donor with a blood cancer. The donor label of this sample is uncertain. Sequenced material: blood.

For the CDR3, the sequence is CASSFNREQYF. The DNA sequence reads TGTGCCAGCAGTTTTAATCGCGAGCAGTACTTC. The rearrangement joined TRBV12-3 or TRBV12-4 to TRBJ2-7; no D gene can be assigned with confidence. From the cysteine up to the phenylalanine, the CDR3 has a length of 11 residues. CDR3 DNA only is kept here, 33 bases in frame from base 1. V is clipped by 3 bases and J by 6 bases, and the sequence between their germline boundaries is 6 bases long.